Shown below are 19 T cell receptor beta chains from a single sample sequenced in a study of glioma-infiltrating T cells after dendritic cell vaccination. Profiling relied on immunoSEQ multiplex PCR, and the TCRdb table lists in-frame clones only, not all of them. The sample yields approximately 82,000 clones, over 85% seen once. Sequencing was performed on blood, taken before dendritic cell vaccination. The receptors were gathered from a human donor with glioblastoma.

This chain uses TRBV5-1 with TRBJ2-7; 8 bases agree with TRBD1. The CDR3 is 15 residues long. V dropped 2 bases and J dropped 4; count of bases not matched to a gene: 8. CDR1 and CDR2 from the germline V gene are SGHRS and YFSETQ. CDR3 DNA sequence: TGCGCCAGCAGCTTACGGGGGACAGGATTATACGAGCAGTACTTC. Its translation is CASSLRGTGLYEQYF.

This clone has a single count. The rearrangement uses TRBV6-1 and TRBJ1-5, with TRBD1 as a possible D gene (5 bases). CDR1 and CDR2 (germline): MNHNS, SASEGT. With 6 bases removed from V and 4 bases from J, the gap between germline ends came to 16 bases. There are 15 residues in the CDR3. CDR3 sequence (DNA): TGTGCCAGCAGGACCTTGGTCAGGGTAAATCAGCCCCAGCATTTT. Translated: CASRTLVRVNQPQHF.

The chain recombines TRBV7-9 with TRBJ2-1; maybe TRBD1 (5 bases). Germline CDR1 is SEHNR and CDR2 is FQNEAQ (reference sequence). With 7 bases removed from V and 4 bases from J, the gap between germline ends came to 14 bases. The CDR3 length is 14 residues. CDR3 loop: CASMVEGVYNEQFF. CDR3 nucleotide sequence: TGTGCCAGCATGGTCGAAGGGGTGTACAATGAGCAGTTCTTC.

The rearrangement uses TRBV7-9 and TRBJ2-7, with 10 bases matching TRBD1. The V gene's germline CDR1 is SEHNR and CDR2 FQNEAQ (reference sequence). The CDR3 loop spans 14 amino acids. V shed 5 bases, J shed 6 bases, and the junction held 7 bases outside the gene matches. CDR3 sequence (DNA): TGTGCCAGCAGCAGAGGGACAGGGGCTGGCGAGCAGTACTTC. It codes for CASSRGTGAGEQYF. Variable domain in full (rest from reference TRBV7-9 and TRBJ2-7): DTGVSQNPRHKITKRGQNVTFRCDPISEHNRLYWYRQTLGQGPEFLTYFQNEAQLEKSRLLSDRFSAERPKGSFSTLEIQRTEQGDSAMYLCASSRGTGAGEQYFGPGTRLTVT.

This clone occurred a few times. V is TRBV18 and J is TRBJ1-5; 7 bases fit TRBD1. CDR1 and CDR2 from the germline V gene are KGHSH and LQKENI. V lost 6 bases, J lost 7 bases, and 15 bases stayed unmatched. CDR3 length equals 16 residues. The CDR3 sequence: CASSLPPDRAHQPQHF. In DNA, the CDR3 is TGTGCCAGCTCGCTTCCCCCCGACAGGGCCCACCAGCCCCAGCATTTT.

The V call is TRBV10-3, the J call TRBJ2-1; 7 nucleotides align to TRBD1. The CDR3 totals 13 residues. V dropped 5 bases and J dropped 4; count of bases not matched to a gene: 2. The V gene's germline CDR1 is ENHRY and CDR2 SYGVKD. CDR3 DNA sequence: TGTGCCATCAGTCAGGACAGGTACAATGAGCAGTTCTTC. It is translated as CAISQDRYNEQFF.

The chain is built from TRBV9 and TRBJ2-1; D is uncertain. The CDR3 contains 14 residues. Germline V lookup: CDR1 SGDLS, CDR2 YYNGEE. V was clipped by 0 bases and J by 4 bases, with 8 bases between them. CDR3 loop: CASSVASSYNEQFF. CDR3 nucleotide sequence: TGTGCCAGCAGCGTAGCGTCTAGTTACAATGAGCAGTTCTTC.

The rearrangement uses TRBV6-1 and TRBJ2-2; possible D gene TRBD2, 6 bases. The CDR3 is made up of 14 amino acids. The V end lost 11 bases, the J end lost 4 bases, and 17 bases lay between the germline ends. Germline CDR1 and CDR2: MNHNS and SASEGT. CDR3 amino acids: CAGRSGTFTGELFF. The CDR3 DNA sequence: TGTGCCGGAAGATCCGGGACTTTCACCGGGGAGCTGTTTTTT.

The rearrangement uses TRBV19 and TRBJ2-5, with 7 bases fitting TRBD2. CDR1 is LNHDA, CDR2 SQIVND, per germline (reference sequence). J gave up 5 bases and V 4 bases, and 13 bases lay outside the gene matches. This CDR3 is built from 16 residues. CDR3 sequence (DNA): TGTGCCAGTAGTAAATCTCGGGGACCCGGGGGGGAGACCCAGTACTTC. It yields the protein CASSKSRGPGGETQYF.

The chain uses TRBV10-1 and TRBJ2-1; 14 bases map to TRBD2. CDR3 length: 15 residues. From germline, CDR1 is WNHNN and CDR2 SYGVQD (reference sequence). Unmatched junction bases numbered 6, after V lost 6 bases and J lost 8 bases. CDR3 protein: CASSRTSGGTDEQFF. The CDR3 DNA follows: TGCGCCAGCAGCAGGACTAGCGGGGGGACAGATGAGCAGTTCTTC.

The table lists this clone with a count of one. The chain couples TRBV2 to TRBJ1-1; the match to TRBD1 covers 11 bases. Germline CDR1 is SNHLY and CDR2 is FYNNEI. V lost 7 bases, J lost 11 bases, and 12 bases stayed unmatched. The CDR3 contains 14 residues. The CDR3 sequence: CASTRTGGAELAFF. In DNA, the CDR3 is TGTGCCAGCACCCGGACAGGGGGCGCAGAGTTGGCTTTCTTT.

The chain carries TRBV5-1 and TRBJ1-3; D remains ambiguous. Deletions cut 2 bases from V and 4 bases from J, with 16 bases between. CDR3 size: 16 residues. The germline V gene encodes CDR1 SGHRS and CDR2 YFSETQ. In nucleotides, the CDR3 is TGCGCCAGCAGCTTCAGTCCTCCAGACTCGGGAAACACCATATATTTT. Translated: CASSFSPPDSGNTIYF.

J is TRBJ1-2 and V is TRBV5-3; TRBD1 aligns across 7 bases. Being an ORF, TRBV5-3 has a function that is uncertain. CDR3 length equals 11 residues. J gave up 5 bases and V 9 bases, and 4 bases lay outside the gene matches. The CDR3 coding sequence is TGTGCCATCACAGGGGATTATGGCTACACCTTC. This sequence encodes CAITGDYGYTF.

The rearrangement uses TRBV29-1 and TRBJ1-1; no definite D call. V lost 4 bases to trimming and J lost 4 bases, with 10 bases between them. The CDR3 covers 12 residues. Germline V gene lookup returns CDR1 SQVTM and CDR2 ANQGSEA. CDR3: CSVGEGLTEAFF. The CDR3 region has the DNA TGCAGCGTTGGTGAGGGCCTCACTGAAGCTTTCTTT.

This chain uses TRBV6-1 with TRBJ2-7, with TRBD1 matching 10 bases. The CDR3 is 14 residues long. Germline V gene sequence: CDR1 MNHNS, CDR2 SASEGT. Trimming at V came to 5 bases and at J to 7 bases, leaving 8 bases not matched to a gene. The CDR3: CASSLRQGAGEQYF. The CDR3, as DNA: TGTGCCAGCAGTTTACGACAGGGGGCGGGAGAGCAGTACTTC.

This clone was picked up a small number of times. The chain is built from TRBV6-1 and TRBJ2-5; no definite D call. V was shortened by 3 bases and J by 4 bases, with 12 bases between the two germline ends. Germline assignment: CDR1 MNHNS and CDR2 SASEGT. The CDR3 loop spans 14 amino acids. CDR3 DNA: TGTGCCAGCAGTGACGGCGGTTCGGTAGAGACCCAGTACTTC. Translation: CASSDGGSVETQYF.

J is TRBJ2-2 and V is TRBV11-2; 9 positions match TRBD2. The CDR3 loop spans 15 amino acids. Germline V gives CDR1 SGHAT, CDR2 FQNNGV. V lost 2 bases and J lost 6; bases outside the gene matches: 4. CDR3 region: CASSLSGRLAGELFF. For the CDR3, the DNA is TGTGCCAGCAGCTTAAGCGGGAGGTTGGCCGGGGAGCTGTTTTTT.

The gene calls are TRBV11-3 and TRBJ1-4; D unclear. V gave up 1 base and J gave up 8 bases, with 14 bases separating them. In germline, CDR1 is SGHNT, CDR2 YENEEA. There are 15 residues in the CDR3. For the CDR3, the DNA is TGTGCCAGCAGCTTAGTTTCCGGGGTGGACGAAAAACTGTTTTTT. Translation gives CASSLVSGVDEKLFF.

This clone has just one count. The chain is built from TRBV30 and TRBJ1-4, with no clear D. The CDR3 is 17 residues long. The germline gives CDR1 GTSNPN, CDR2 SVGIG (reference sequence). The V end was cut by 0 bases, the J end by 0 bases, with 14 bases between. The CDR3 here is CAWSVTHLQSTNEKLFF. Here the CDR3 DNA reads TGTGCCTGGAGTGTTACCCACCTACAGTCAACTAATGAAAAACTGTTTTTT.